What follows is one T cell receptor (beta chain) and its context. Its matching antigen is unknown. The PCR used 60 Vbeta and 13 Jbeta primers. Method: immunoSEQ multiplex PCR; TCRdb's copy keeps in-frame clones and lacks some. The sample yields about 110,000 clones, 70% to 85% seen once. The sample originates from a study of cytomegalovirus exposure and HLA in healthy donors. The wider study: Of around 400 genotyped donors, around 80% grouped in the Caucasian-associated ancestry cluster. Study outcomes and limitations: Previously analyzed data showed that most TCR beta V segments were productive at a frequency of about 87% or about 30%. In vitro experiments confirmed that a few CMV-associated chains were specific for CMV antigens. A later analysis found common viral pathogens apparently linked to several of the most significant clusters.

V was pared by 0 bases and J by 5 bases, with 10 bases between. The CDR3 consists of 15 residues. Germline V gives CDR1 LNHNV, CDR2 YYDKDF (reference sequence). The clonotype was recovered from a boy under 18 in good health and CMV-seronegative. The V and J genes are TRBV15 and TRBJ1-4, with D perhaps matching TRBD1 (6 bases). The sample comprised PBMCs. The CDR3 reads CATSRDAGGNEKLFF. CDR3 nucleotide sequence: TGTGCCACCAGCAGAGATGCGGGGGGCAATGAAAAACTGTTTTTT.